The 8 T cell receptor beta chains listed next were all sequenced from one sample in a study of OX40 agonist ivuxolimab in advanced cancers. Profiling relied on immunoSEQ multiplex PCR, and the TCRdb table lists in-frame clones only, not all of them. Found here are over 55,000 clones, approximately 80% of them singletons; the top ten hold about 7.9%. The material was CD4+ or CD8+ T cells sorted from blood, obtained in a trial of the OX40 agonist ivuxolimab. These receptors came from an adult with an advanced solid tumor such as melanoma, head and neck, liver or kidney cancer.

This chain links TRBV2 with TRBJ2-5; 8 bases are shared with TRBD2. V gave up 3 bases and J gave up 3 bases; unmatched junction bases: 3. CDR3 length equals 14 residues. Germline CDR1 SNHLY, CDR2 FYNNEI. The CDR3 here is CASSEELAEETQYF. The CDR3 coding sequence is TGTGCCAGCAGTGAGGAACTAGCGGAAGAGACCCAGTACTTC.

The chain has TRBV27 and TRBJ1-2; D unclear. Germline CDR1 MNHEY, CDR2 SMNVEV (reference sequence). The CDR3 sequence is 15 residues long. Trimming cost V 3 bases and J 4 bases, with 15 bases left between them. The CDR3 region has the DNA TGTGCCAGCAGTTTGAAGACAAGGAGGACCTATGGCTACACCTTC. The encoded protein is CASSLKTRRTYGYTF.

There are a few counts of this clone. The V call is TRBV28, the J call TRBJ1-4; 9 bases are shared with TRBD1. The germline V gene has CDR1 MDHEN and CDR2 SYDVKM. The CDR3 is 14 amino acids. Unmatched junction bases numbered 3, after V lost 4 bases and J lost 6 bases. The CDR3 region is CASSSYRGHEKLFF. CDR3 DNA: TGTGCCAGCAGTTCCTACAGGGGGCATGAAAAACTGTTTTTT.

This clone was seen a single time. CDR3 DNA: TGTGCCAGCAGTTTCTCTAGCGGGGGGGCTGGGGAGACCCAGTACTTC. Protein: CASSFSSGGAGETQYF. V usage is TRBV28 and J usage is TRBJ2-5, with 12 bases that match TRBD2. The V and J ends lost 3 bases and 5 bases, in that order; junction bases with no gene match: 7. There are 16 residues in the CDR3. The germline V gene has CDR1 MDHEN and CDR2 SYDVKM.

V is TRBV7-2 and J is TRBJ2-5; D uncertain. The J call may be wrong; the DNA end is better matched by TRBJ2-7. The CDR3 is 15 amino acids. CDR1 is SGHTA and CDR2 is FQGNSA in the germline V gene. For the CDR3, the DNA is TGTGCCAGCAGCTTCAGGACGGATCCTACCTACGAGCAGTACTTC. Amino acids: CASSFRTDPTYEQYF.

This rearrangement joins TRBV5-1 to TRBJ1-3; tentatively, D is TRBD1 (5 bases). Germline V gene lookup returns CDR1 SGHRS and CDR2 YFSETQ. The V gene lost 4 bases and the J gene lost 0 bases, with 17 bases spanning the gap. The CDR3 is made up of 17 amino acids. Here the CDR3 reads CASSPAGLLPSGNTIYF. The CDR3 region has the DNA TGCGCCAGCAGCCCGGCGGGACTCTTGCCCTCTGGAAACACCATATATTTT.

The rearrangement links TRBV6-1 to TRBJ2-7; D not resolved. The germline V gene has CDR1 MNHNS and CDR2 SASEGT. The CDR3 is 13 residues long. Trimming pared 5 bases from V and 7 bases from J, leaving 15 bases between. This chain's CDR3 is CASSLVAPGEQYV. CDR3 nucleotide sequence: TGTGCCAGCAGTTTGGTGGCGCCTGGAGAGCAGTACGTC.

CDR3 protein: CASSFAARGGLNTEAFF. For the CDR3, the DNA is TGTGCCAGCAGCTTTGCGGCTCGCGGGGGCCTGAACACTGAAGCTTTCTTT. This chain uses TRBV5-4 with TRBJ1-1, with a weak D call TRBD1 (6 bases). The CDR3 has 17 amino acids. The germline CDR1 and CDR2 sequences are SGHNT and YYREEE (reference sequence). The V and J ends lost 2 bases and 0 bases respectively, with 17 bases between them.